Below, one T cell receptor beta chain is given with its context. Its target is not known. A much larger clone differs from this one at a single base, so this may be a read error. The record originates from a study of blood T cells in healthy people across ages. Overall study results and limits: One million T cells yielded diversity estimates that were considered underestimates.

V lost 1 base, J lost 11 bases, and 17 bases lay in between. Germline V CDR1 and CDR2: SEHNR, FQNEAQ (reference sequence). The CDR3 runs 14 residues. Primers used in a second PCR of about 7 to 11 cycles were a sample-barcoded 5' primer and a J-beta primer mix. In TCRdb, the 5' RACE reads were re-called with MiXCR into one record per CDR3 protein. The table records some 880,000 distinct CDR3 sequences, roughly 40% of them present only once. The clonotype comes from a man aged 18-30 years in good health. The source material was blood. V is TRBV7-9 and J is TRBJ2-5; D is undetermined. The CDR3 is CASSLELGINEQYF. CDR3 DNA sequence: TGTGCCAGCAGCTTAGAACTGGGTATCAATGAGCAGTACTTC.